This T cell receptor (beta chain) appears in the sequencing data of a study of CD8 T cells in Susac syndrome. cDNA came from around 0.5 to 1 ug RNA primed by random hexamers. TCRdb re-analysed the immunoSEQ multiplex PCR reads in MiXCR, keeping a single row per CDR3 protein. Here the sample spans 200,000 or so distinct CDR3 sequences, more than 90% being singletons. After removal of 2 bases from V and 3 bases from J, the junction contained 5 bases not matched to a gene. CDR1 and CDR2 from the germline V gene are SGHNT and YYREEE (reference sequence). The CDR3 loop spans 14 amino acids. The V and J genes are TRBV5-4 and TRBJ2-7, with TRBD1 matching 7 bases. Material for sequencing was CD4+ T cells from PBMCs. The source of this sequence is a human donor with multiple sclerosis. CDR3 nucleotides: TGTGCCAGCAGCTTACAGGGGCCCCACTACGAGCAGTACTTC. It yields the protein CASSLQGPHYEQYF.